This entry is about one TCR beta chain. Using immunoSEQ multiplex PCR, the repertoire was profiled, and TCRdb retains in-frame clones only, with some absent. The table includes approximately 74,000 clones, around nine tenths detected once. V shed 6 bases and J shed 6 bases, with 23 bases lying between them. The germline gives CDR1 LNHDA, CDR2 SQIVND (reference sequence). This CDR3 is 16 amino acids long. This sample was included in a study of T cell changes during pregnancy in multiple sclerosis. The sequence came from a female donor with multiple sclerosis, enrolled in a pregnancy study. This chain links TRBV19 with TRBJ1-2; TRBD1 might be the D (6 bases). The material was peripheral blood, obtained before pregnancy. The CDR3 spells CASSPDRPQGIHGYTF. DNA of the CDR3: TGTGCCAGTAGCCCCGACCGCCCCCAGGGGATCCATGGCTACACCTTC.